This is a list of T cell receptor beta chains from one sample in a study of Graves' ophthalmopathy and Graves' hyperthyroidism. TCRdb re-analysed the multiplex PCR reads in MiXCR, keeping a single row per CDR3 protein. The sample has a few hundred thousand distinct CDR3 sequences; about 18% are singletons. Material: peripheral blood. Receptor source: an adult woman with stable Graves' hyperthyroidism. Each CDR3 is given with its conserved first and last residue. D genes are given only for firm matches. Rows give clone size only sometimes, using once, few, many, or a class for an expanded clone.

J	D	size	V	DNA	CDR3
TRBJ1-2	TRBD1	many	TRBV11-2	TGTGCCAGCAGCTCCCCGGGACAGGGTATGGGGCTCAATGGCTACACCTTC	CASSSPGQGMGLNGYTF
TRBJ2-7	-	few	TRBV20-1	TGCAGTGCTGAAGACCTGGGGCTAGCCTCCTACGAGCAGTACTTC	CSAEDLGLASYEQYF
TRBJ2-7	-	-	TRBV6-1	TGTGCCAGCACCCCGGATCGGGGATCCTACGAGCAGTACTTC	CASTPDRGSYEQYF
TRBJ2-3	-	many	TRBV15	TGTGCCACCAGCAGGAGGGGTAGCACAGATACGCAGTATTTT	CATSRRGSTDTQYF
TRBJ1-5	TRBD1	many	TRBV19	TGTGCCAGTAGTGACAGGGGGGGTTCCCAGCCCCAGCATTTT	CASSDRGGSQPQHF
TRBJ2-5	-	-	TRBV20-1	TGCAGTGCTAGGAAGTCCGGGAGCACCCCTTGGGAGACCCAGTACTTC	CSARKSGSTPWETQYF
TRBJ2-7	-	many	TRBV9	TGTGCCAGCAGCCCCGGACTCAGCTCCTACGAGCAGTACTTC	CASSPGLSSYEQYF
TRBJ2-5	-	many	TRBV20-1	TGCAGTGCGGCCAACAGGTACCAAGAGACCCAGTACTTC	CSAANRYQETQYF
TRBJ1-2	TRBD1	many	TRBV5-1	TGCGCCAGCTCCCCTACAGGGGGCATTAACTATGGCTACACCTTC	CASSPTGGINYGYTF
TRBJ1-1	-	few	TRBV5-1	TGCGCCAGCAGCTCCCGCGAGACCCGAACAACTGAAGCTTTCTTT	CASSSRETRTTEAFF
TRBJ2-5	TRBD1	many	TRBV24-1	TGTGCCACCAGTGGGGGACAGGGGCCTCGTGAACAAGAGACCCAGTACTTC	CATSGGQGPREQETQYF
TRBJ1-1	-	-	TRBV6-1	TGTGCCAGCAGTGTTACTGCGGCCACTGAAGCTTTCTTT	CASSVTAATEAFF
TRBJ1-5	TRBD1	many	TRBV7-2	TGTGCCAGCAGCGAAGAACAGGGGTTAGGGCAGCCCCAGCATTTT	CASSEEQGLGQPQHF
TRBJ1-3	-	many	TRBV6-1	TGTGCCAGCAGTCTTGACACGAGCTCTGGAAACACCATATATTTT	CASSLDTSSGNTIYF
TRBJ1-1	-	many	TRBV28	TGTGCCAGCACCTCAATGAACACTGAAGCTTTCTTT	CASTSMNTEAFF
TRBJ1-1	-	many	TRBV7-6	TGTGCCAGCAGCTTAGGGACCTCGATAATGAACACTGAAGCTTTCTTT	CASSLGTSIMNTEAFF
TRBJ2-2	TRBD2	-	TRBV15	TGTGCCACCAGCAGAGGGACTAGCGGCAACACCGGGGAGCTGTTGTTT	CATSRGTSGNTGELLF
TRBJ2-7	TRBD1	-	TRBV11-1	TGTGCCAGCAGCTTAAACAGGGACAGCTACGAGCAGTACTTC	CASSLNRDSYEQYF
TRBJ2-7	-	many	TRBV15	TGTGCCACCAGCAGGTCCAGGGGATCCTACGAGCAGTACTTC	CATSRSRGSYEQYF
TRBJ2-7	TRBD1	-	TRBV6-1	TGTGCCAGCAGTGATCCTAGGACAGGGGGCAGCGAGCAGTACTTC	CASSDPRTGGSEQYF
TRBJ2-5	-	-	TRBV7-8	TGTGCCAGCAGCTTAGCGCTCCAGTTACCCCATGGAGAGACCCAGTACTTC	CASSLALQLPHGETQYF
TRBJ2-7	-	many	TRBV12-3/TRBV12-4	TGTGCCAGCAGTTTTCAGGGGACCTACGAGCAGTACTTC	CASSFQGTYEQYF
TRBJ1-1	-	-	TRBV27	TGTGCCAGCAGTTTAAGTGGCGACAGCCCCGGGACTGATGCTTTCTTT	CASSLSGDSPGTDAFF
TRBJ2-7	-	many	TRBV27	TGTGCCAGCAGTTCCGACATTACCTACGAGCAGTACTTC	CASSSDITYEQYF
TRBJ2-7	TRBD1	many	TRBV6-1	TGTGCCAGCAGGCCCGGGACAGGGGAAATCGAGCAGTACTTC	CASRPGTGEIEQYF
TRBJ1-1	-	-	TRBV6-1	TGTGCCAGCAGTCCCCCCAGGGACACTGAAGCTTTCTTT	CASSPPRDTEAFF
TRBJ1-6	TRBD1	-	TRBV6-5	TGTGCCAGCAGTTACACAAGTACCGGGACAGCCAATTCACCCCTCCACTTT	CASSYTSTGTANSPLHF
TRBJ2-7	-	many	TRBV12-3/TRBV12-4	TGTGCCAGCAGTTCAAGGACGGACTCCTACGAGCAGTACTTC	CASSSRTDSYEQYF
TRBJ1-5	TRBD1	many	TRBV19	TGTGCCAGTAGTACCCCTTCTCGGCAGGGGGCCCGTCAGCCCCAGCATTTT	CASSTPSRQGARQPQHF
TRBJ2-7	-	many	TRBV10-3	TGTGCCATCAGTGAACAACCCGGGCTCCGGGAAGAGCAGTACTTC	CAISEQPGLREEQYF
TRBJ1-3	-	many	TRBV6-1	TGTGCCAGCATCGACCTCTCTGGAAACACCATATATTTT	CASIDLSGNTIYF
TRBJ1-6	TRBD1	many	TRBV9	TGTGCCAGCAGCCCCGGGGACAGGGCGAATTCACCCCTCCACTTT	CASSPGDRANSPLHF
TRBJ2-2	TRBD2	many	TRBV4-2	TGTGCCAGCAGCCAAGAACCCCTATGGGGGGAGGGCCTTTCCGGGGAGCTGTTTTTT	CASSQEPLWGEGLSGELFF
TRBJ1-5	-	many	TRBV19	TGTGCCAGTAGTATAGGCAGGTTTTCGATTCGGAATCAGCCCCAGCATTTT	CASSIGRFSIRNQPQHF
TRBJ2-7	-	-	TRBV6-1	TGTGCCAGCAGTGAAATGGTAGTCGCCTACGAGCAGTACTTC	CASSEMVVAYEQYF
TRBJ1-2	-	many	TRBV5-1	TGCGCCAGCAGCTCGGGAGGGGGCTACACCTTC	CASSSGGGYTF
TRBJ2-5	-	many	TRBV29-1	TGCAGCGTCGGGCCCGAGGGAGCAACCCAGTACTTC	CSVGPEGATQYF
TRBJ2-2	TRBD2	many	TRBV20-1	TGCAGTGCTAGAGATTCCCTAGCGGGAGGGCTAGACACCGGGGAGCTGTTTTTT	CSARDSLAGGLDTGELFF
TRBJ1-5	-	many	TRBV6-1	TGTGCCAGCAGTGCGTGGGGGTTGCCTAGCAATCAGCCCCAGCATTTT	CASSAWGLPSNQPQHF
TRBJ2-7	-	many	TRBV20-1	TGCAGTGCTAGTTCGGCGGGAACGGGAGTCTACGAGCAGTACTTC	CSASSAGTGVYEQYF
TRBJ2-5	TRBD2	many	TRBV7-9	TGTGCCAGCAGCGGACGGACTAGTCTTGGCCAAGAGACCCAGTACTTC	CASSGRTSLGQETQYF
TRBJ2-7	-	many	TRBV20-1	TGCAGTGCTAGAGATCCGGGGGCGATATACGAGCAGTACTTC	CSARDPGAIYEQYF